Detailed here is one T cell receptor beta chain. Its antigen is currently unknown. Samples had at least 7 million PBMCs isolated from them. Germline V lookup: CDR1 SGDLS, CDR2 YYNGEE. V shed 0 bases and J 3 bases; nucleotides not matched to a gene: 0. CDR3 length: 15 residues. These data are taken from a study of blood T cells in healthy people across ages. General observations from the study: What prevented conclusive comparison of naive and antigen-experienced cells was that PBMCs were unsorted.

It was with a sample-barcoded 5' primer and a J-beta primer mix that a second PCR of roughly 6 to 12 cycles was run. TCRdb analysed the 5' RACE reads with MiXCR anew, one entry per CDR3 protein. The sample has 1 million or so distinct CDR3 sequences, 40% to 50% seen once; the top ten hold approximately 17%. V usage is TRBV9 and J usage is TRBJ2-2; TRBD2 matches 9 bases. This TCR derives from an older woman in good health. Sequencing input: blood. The DNA of the CDR3 is TGTGCCAGCAGCGTAGTAGCGGGAGACACCGGGGAGCTGTTTTTT. Translated, it gives CASSVVAGDTGELFF. Looking up the rest from reference TRBV9 and TRBJ2-2 gives the full variable domain: DSGVTQTPKHLITATGQRVTLRCSPRSGDLSVYWYQQSLDQGLQFLIQYYNGEERAKGNILERFSAQQFPDLHSELNLSSLELGDSALYFCASSVVAGDTGELFFGEGSRLTVL.